This T cell receptor (beta chain) came from a study of cytomegalovirus exposure and HLA in healthy donors. Comments on this clone: No antigen is known for it.

Primers included in the PCR were 60 Vbeta and 13 Jbeta primers. Assay used: immunoSEQ multiplex PCR; TCRdb lists only in-frame clones, some missing. The data contain under 200,000 clones, over 70% of them singletons. Study outcomes and limitations: A later analysis reportedly identified an Asian-associated ancestry cluster as carrying fewer N-insertions than the 666-donor mean. The HLA-A and HLA-B alleles of most subjects were reportedly predicted accurately from TCR beta sequences. Later analysis placed DRB1 highest and HLA-C lowest in TCR association rates, which differed by HLA locus. Both high specificity and high sensitivity reportedly marked the classifier's diagnosis of cytomegalovirus status.

The ends were cut back, 3 bases at V and 5 bases at J, with 16 bases in the middle. Germline V lookup: CDR1 MNHEY, CDR2 SMNVEV (reference sequence). This CDR3 contains 15 residues. The gene calls are TRBV27 and TRBJ2-5, with D possibly TRBD1 on 5 matching bases. This sequence originates from a middle-aged man in good health and CMV-seronegative. The sample taken for sequencing was PBMCs. The CDR3 spells CASSFSAGMRETQYF. For the CDR3, the DNA is TGTGCCAGCAGTTTCTCGGCAGGGATGAGGGAGACCCAGTACTTC.